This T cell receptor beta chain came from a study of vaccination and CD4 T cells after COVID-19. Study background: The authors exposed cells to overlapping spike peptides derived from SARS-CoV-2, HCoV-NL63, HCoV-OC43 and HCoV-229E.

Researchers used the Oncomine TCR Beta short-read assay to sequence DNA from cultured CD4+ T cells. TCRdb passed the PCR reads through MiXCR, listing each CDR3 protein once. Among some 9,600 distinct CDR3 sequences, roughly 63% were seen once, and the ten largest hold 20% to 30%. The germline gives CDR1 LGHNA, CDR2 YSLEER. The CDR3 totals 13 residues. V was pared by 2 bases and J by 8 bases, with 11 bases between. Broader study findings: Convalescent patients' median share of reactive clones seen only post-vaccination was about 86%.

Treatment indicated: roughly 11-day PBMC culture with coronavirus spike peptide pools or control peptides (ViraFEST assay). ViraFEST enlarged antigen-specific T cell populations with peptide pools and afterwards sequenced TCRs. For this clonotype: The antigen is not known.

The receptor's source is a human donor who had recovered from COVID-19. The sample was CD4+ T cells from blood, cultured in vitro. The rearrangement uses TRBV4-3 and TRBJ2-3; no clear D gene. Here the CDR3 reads CASSQSLGSTQYF. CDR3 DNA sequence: TGCGCCAGCAGCCAATCTTTAGGGTCTACGCAGTATTTT.